This T cell receptor (beta chain) was observed in a study of T cell clonotyping in hematopoietic cell transplantation. Germline CDR1 reads MNHEY; CDR2 reads SVGAGI. V was pared by 11 bases and J by 4 bases, with 17 bases between. The CDR3 spans 13 residues. Repertoires were generated with immunoSEQ multiplex PCR, while TCRdb's copy carries only in-frame clones and drops some. The table shows approximately 42,000 clones, with approximately 95% occurring only once. On this clone: Its antigen is not known.

Points from the study as a whole: Higher Inverse Simpson Index values in graft donor and pretransplant recipient predicted broader posttransplant TCR diversity. After transplant, recipient diversity fell while pathologically expanded clonotypes grew through day 180.

V gene TRBV6-5 combines with J gene TRBJ1-1, with a tentative D call TRBD1 (5 bases). The clonotype was recovered from a man in his thirties or forties in good health. Some clones in this sample may be carry-over from other donors' samples. The sequenced material came from peripheral blood mononuclear cells. CDR3 DNA: TGTGCCTCCCAGGGTGGATCCCCCACTGAAGCTTTCTTT. Amino acid sequence: CASQGGSPTEAFF.